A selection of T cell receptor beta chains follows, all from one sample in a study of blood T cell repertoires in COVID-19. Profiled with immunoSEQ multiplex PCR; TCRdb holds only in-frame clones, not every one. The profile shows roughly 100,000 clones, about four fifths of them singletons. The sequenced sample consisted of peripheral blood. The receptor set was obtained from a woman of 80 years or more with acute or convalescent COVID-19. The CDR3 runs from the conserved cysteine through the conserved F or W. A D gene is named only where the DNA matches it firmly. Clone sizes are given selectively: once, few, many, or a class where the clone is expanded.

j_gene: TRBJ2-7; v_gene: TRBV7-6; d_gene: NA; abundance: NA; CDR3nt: TGTGCCAGCAGCCAACAGTATACCTACGAGCAGTACTTC; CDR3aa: CASSQQYTYEQYF
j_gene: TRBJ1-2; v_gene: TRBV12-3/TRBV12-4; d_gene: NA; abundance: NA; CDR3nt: TGTGCCAGCAGTTTAAGGTACAGCTATGGCTACACCTTC; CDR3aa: CASSLRYSYGYTF
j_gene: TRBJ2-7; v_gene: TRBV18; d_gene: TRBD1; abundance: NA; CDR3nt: TGTGCCAGCTCACAAGGGACAGGGGGCGGCTACGAGCAGTACTTC; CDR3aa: CASSQGTGGGYEQYF
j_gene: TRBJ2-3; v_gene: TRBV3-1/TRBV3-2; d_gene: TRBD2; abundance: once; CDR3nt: TGTGCCAGCAGCCAAAGGACTAGCGGTAGCACAGATACGCAGTATTTT; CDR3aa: CASSQRTSGSTDTQYF
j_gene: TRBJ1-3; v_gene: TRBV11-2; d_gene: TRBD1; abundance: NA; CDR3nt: TGTGCCAGCAGCTCCACCCCGGGACAGGATTATTTCTCTGGAAACACCATATATTTT; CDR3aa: CASSSTPGQDYFSGNTIYF
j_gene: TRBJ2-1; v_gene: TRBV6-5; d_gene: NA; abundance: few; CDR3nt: TGTGCCAGCAGCGTTATTATCTCCTACAATGAGCAGTTCTTC; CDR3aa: CASSVIISYNEQFF
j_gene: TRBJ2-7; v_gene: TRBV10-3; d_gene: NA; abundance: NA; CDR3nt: TGTGCCATCAGTGACCTTGGAGGGGCCACCTACGAGCAGTACTTC; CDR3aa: CAISDLGGATYEQYF
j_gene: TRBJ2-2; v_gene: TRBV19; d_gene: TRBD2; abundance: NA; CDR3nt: TGTGCCAGTAGTGCTCTACCGGGACTAGCGGGAGGCCCCGGGGAGCTGTTTTTT; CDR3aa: CASSALPGLAGGPGELFF
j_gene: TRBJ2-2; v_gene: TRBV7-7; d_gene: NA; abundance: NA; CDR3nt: TGTGCCAGCAGCCCCACAGGGAGCGCCGGGGAGCTGTTTTTT; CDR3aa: CASSPTGSAGELFF
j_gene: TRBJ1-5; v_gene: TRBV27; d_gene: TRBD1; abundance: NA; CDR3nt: TGTGCCAGCCGCGGACAGGGAGTATATAGCAATCAGCCCCAGCATTTT; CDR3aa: CASRGQGVYSNQPQHF
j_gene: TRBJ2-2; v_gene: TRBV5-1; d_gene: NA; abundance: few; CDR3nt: TGCGCCAGCCGCGTGGGACCACAGCTCGGGGAGCTGTTTTTT; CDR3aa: CASRVGPQLGELFF
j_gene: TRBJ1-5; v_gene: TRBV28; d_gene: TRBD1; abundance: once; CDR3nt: TGTGCCAGCACGTCAGGGGGTAGCCAGCCCCAGCATTTT; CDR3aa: CASTSGGSQPQHF
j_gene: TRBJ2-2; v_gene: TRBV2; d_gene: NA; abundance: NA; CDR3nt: TGTGCCAGCAGATCGGAACAGGGCTCGGCCGGGGAGCTGTTTTTT; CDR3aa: CASRSEQGSAGELFF
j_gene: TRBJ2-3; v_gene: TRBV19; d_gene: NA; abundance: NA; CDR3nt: TGTGCCAGTAGTTTACGGTGGACAGATACGCAGTATTTT; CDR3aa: CASSLRWTDTQYF
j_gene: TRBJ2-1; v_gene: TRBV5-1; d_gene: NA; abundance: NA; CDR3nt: TGCGCCAGCAGCTTCGAAGCGAATCCCTACAATGAGCAGTTCTTC; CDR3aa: CASSFEANPYNEQFF
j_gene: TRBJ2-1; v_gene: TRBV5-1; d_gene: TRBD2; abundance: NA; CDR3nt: TGCGCCAGCAGCCCTAGACTAGCGGGGCCCCAAGACAATGAGCAGTTCTTC; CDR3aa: CASSPRLAGPQDNEQFF
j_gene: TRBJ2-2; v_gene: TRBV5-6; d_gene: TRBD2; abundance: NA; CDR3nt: TGTGCCAGCAGTTCTGGACTAGCGGGAAACACCGGGGAGCTGTTTTTT; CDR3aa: CASSSGLAGNTGELFF
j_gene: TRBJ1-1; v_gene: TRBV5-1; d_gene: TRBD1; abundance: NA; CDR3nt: TGCGCCAGCAGCTTGGCAACAGGGGGCGCGGTTGAAGCTTTCTTT; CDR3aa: CASSLATGGAVEAFF
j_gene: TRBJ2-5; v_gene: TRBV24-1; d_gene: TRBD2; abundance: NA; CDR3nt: TGTGCCACCAGTGATCACGGACTAGCGGGAGATTTGGAGACCCAGTACTTC; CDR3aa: CATSDHGLAGDLETQYF
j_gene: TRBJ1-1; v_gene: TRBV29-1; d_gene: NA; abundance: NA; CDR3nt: TGCAGCGTTGAGACAGGTACTAACACTGAAGCTTTCTTT; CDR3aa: CSVETGTNTEAFF
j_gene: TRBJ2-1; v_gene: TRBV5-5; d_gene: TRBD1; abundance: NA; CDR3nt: TGTGCCAGCAGCTTGAGGGTAACAGGGGGCGGTGAGCAGTTCTTC; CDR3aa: CASSLRVTGGGEQFF
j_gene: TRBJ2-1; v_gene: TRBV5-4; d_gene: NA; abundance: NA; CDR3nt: TGTGCCAGCAGCAAGGACCAAGGGAGCTACAATGAGCAGTTCTTC; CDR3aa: CASSKDQGSYNEQFF
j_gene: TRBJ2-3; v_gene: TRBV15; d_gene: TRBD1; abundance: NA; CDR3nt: TGTGCCACCAGTAGACAGGGGGAGCTCACAGATACGCAGTATTTT; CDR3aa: CATSRQGELTDTQYF
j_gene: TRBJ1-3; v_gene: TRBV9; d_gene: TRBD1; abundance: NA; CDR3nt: TGTGCCAGCAGCCCCGGGACAGGGCAGGACACCATATATTTT; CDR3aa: CASSPGTGQDTIYF
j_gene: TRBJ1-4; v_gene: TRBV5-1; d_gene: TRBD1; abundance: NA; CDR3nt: TGCGCCAGCAGCTTTACCGGGACAGGGGGAGAAAAACTGTTTTTT; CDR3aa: CASSFTGTGGEKLFF
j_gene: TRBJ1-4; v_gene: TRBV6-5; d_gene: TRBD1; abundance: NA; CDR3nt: TGTGCCAGCAGTTACACACAGGGGGCCGGGAAACTGTTTTTT; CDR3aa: CASSYTQGAGKLFF
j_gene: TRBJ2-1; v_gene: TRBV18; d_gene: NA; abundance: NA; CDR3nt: TGTGCCAGCTCACCGAGTAGCGGAGGCTACAATGAGCAGTTCTTC; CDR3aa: CASSPSSGGYNEQFF
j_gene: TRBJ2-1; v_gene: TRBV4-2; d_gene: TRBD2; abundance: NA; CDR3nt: TGTGCCAGCAGCCATACTTACGGGACTAGCGGTTACAATGAGCAGTTCTTC; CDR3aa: CASSHTYGTSGYNEQFF
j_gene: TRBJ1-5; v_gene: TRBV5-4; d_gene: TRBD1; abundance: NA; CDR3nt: TGTGCCAGCAGCTTGGGTGGGACAGGGACCAATCAGCCCCAGCATTTT; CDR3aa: CASSLGGTGTNQPQHF
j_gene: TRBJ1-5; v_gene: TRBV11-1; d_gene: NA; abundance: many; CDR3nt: TGTGCCAGCAGCTTAAGTGGCCGGGAGGGGCAGCCCCAGCATTTT; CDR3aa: CASSLSGREGQPQHF
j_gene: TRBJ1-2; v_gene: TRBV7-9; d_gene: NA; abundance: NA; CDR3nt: TGTGCCAGCAGCTTAGGCGGAAGTTATGGCTACACCTTC; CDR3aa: CASSLGGSYGYTF
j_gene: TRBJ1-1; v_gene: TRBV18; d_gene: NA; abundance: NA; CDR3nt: TGTGCCAGCTCACCCCAGGCAGCCACTGAAGCTTTCTTT; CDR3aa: CASSPQAATEAFF
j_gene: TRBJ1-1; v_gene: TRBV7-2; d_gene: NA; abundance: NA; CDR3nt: TGTGCCAGCAGCTTAGCCAGTATCCTTACGAACACTGAAGCTTTCTTT; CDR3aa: CASSLASILTNTEAFF
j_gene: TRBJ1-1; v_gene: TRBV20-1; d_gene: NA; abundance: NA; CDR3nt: TGCAGTGCTCGTGAACAGGTTTCAGCGAACACTGAAGCTTTCTTT; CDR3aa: CSAREQVSANTEAFF
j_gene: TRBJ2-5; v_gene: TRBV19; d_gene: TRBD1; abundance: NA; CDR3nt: TGTGCCAGTATGCGAGGACAGGGGGCAAACCAGTACTTC; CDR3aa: CASMRGQGANQYF
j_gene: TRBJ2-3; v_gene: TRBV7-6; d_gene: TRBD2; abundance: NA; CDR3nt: TGTGCCAGCAGCTTAGCGCGGGAGGAAAGCACAGATACGCAGTATTTT; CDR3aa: CASSLAREESTDTQYF
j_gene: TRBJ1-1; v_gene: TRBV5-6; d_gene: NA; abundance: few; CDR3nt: TGTGCCAGCAGCTTGGACGTCAGGGCGGCTTTGGGTGAAGCTTTCTTT; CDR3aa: CASSLDVRAALGEAFF
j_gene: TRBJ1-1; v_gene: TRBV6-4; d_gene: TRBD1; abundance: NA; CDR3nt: TGTCCCTTGTCGGGGACAGGTAAATATAGTAACACTGAAGCTTTCTTT; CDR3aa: CPLSGTGKYSNTEAFF
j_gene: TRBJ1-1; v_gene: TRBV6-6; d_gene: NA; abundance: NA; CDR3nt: TGTGCCGCGGAGACAGAAATGAACACTGAAGCTTTCTTT; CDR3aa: CAAETEMNTEAFF
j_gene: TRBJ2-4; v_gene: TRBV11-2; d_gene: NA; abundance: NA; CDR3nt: TGTGCCAGCAGCCCGGGGATAGCCAAAAACATTCAGTACTTC; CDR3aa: CASSPGIAKNIQYF
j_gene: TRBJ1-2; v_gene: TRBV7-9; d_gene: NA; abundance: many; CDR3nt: TGTGCCAGCAGCCGAGCGACAGGTCTACTGCTGGATGGCTACACCTTC; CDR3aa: CASSRATGLLLDGYTF
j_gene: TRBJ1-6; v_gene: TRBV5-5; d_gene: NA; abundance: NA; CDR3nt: TGTGCCAGCAGCTTGGCCGGGAATTCACCCCTCCACTTT; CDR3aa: CASSLAGNSPLHF
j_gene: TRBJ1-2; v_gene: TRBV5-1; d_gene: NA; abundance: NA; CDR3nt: TGCGCCAGCAGCCCTGGACTAGGGCTATCTAACTATGGCTACACCTTC; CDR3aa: CASSPGLGLSNYGYTF
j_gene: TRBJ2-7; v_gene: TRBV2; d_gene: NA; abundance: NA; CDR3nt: TGTGCCAGCAGTGGGTTCGGGGACTACGAGCAGTACTTC; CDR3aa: CASSGFGDYEQYF
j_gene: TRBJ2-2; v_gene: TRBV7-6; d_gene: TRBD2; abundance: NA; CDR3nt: TGTGCCAGCAGCTCCCAACCCGGGGGGGGTTTAACCGGGGAGCTGTTTTTT; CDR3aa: CASSSQPGGGLTGELFF